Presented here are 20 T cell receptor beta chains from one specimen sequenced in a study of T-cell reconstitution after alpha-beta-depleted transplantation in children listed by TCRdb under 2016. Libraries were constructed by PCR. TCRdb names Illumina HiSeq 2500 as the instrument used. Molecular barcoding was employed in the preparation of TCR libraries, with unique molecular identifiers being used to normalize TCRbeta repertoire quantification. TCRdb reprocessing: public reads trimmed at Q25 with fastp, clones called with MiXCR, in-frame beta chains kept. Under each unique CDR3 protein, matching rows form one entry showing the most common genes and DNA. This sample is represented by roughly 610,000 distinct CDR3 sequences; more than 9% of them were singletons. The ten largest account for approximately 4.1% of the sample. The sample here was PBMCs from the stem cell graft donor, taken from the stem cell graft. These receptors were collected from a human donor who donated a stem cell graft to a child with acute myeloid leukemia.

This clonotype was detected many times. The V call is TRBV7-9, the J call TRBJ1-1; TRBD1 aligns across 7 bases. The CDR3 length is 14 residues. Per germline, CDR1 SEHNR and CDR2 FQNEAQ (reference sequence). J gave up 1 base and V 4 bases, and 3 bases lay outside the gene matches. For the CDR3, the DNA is TGTGCCAGCAGCTCCTCAGGGGGGAACACTGAAGCTTTCTTT. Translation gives CASSSSGGNTEAFF.

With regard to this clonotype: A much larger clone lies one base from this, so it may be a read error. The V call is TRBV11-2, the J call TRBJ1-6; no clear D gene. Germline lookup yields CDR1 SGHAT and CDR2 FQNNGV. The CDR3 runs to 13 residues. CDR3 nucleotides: TGTGCCAGCAGCCCGGAGCTATATTCACACCTCCACTTT. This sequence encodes CASSPELYSHLHF.

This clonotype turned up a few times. CDR3: CASSLRTGEQYF. The CDR3 DNA follows: TGTGCCAGCAGTCTACGGACAGGGGAGCAGTACTTC. The chain carries TRBV28 and TRBJ2-7; 8 bases are a match to TRBD1. Germline V lookup: CDR1 MDHEN, CDR2 SYDVKM. The CDR3 has 12 residues. V shed 5 bases, J shed 7 bases, and the junction held 4 bases outside the gene matches.

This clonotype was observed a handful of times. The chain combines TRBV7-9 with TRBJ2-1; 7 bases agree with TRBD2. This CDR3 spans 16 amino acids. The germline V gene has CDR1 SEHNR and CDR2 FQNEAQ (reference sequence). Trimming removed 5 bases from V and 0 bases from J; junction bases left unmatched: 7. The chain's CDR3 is CASSPWGEGSYNEQFF. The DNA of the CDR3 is TGTGCCAGCAGCCCCTGGGGGGAGGGCTCCTACAATGAGCAGTTCTTC.

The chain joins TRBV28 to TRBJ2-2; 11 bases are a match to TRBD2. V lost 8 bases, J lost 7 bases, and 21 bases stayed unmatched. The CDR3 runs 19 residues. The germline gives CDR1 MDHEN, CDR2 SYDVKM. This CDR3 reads CASCQGQGIAGGPVGELFF. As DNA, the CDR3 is TGTGCCAGCTGCCAGGGACAGGGAATAGCGGGAGGGCCCGTCGGGGAGCTGTTTTTT.

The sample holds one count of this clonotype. The CDR3 sequence: CASSLPGQARAEGYTF. In nucleotides, the CDR3 is TGTGCCAGCAGCCTACCCGGACAGGCGAGGGCGGAGGGCTACACCTTC. V is TRBV6-1 and J is TRBJ1-2; TRBD1 aligns across 7 bases. This CDR3 is built from 16 residues. V shed 6 bases and J 8 bases; nucleotides not matched to a gene: 18. Germline loops: CDR1 MNHNS, CDR2 SASEGT.

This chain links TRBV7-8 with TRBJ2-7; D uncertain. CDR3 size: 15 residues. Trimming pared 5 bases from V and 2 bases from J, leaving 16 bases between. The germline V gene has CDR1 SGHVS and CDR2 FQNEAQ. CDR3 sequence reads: CASSLLMLRTYEQYF. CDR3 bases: TGTGCCAGCAGCCTACTAATGTTGAGGACCTACGAGCAGTACTTC.

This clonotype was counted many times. CDR3 DNA sequence: TGTGCCAGCAGCGTAGTATTAGGGGGGAGCGGCGGTACGCAGTATTTT. It codes for CASSVVLGGSGGTQYF. The chain couples TRBV9 to TRBJ2-3, with D tentatively TRBD1 or TRBD2 (6 bases each). The CDR3 has 16 residues. The germline V gene has CDR1 SGDLS and CDR2 YYNGEE. V was cut by 0 bases and J by 8 bases, with 19 bases left in between.

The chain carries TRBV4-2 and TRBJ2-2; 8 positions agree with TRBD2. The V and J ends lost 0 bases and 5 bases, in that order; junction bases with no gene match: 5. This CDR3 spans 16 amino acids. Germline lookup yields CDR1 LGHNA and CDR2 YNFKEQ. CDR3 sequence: CASSQDELAVTGELFF. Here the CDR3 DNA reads TGTGCCAGCAGCCAAGATGAACTAGCGGTTACCGGGGAGCTGTTTTTT.

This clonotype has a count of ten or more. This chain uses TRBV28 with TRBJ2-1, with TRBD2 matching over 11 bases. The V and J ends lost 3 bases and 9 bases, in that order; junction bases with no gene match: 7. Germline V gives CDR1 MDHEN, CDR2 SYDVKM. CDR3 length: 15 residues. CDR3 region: CASSLGSGRAAEQFF. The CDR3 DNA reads TGTGCCAGCAGTTTGGGTAGCGGGAGGGCCGCTGAGCAGTTCTTC.

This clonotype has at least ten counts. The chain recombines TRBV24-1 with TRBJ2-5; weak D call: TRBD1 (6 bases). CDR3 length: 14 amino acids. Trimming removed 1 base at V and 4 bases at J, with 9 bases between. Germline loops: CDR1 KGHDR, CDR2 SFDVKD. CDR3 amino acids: CATSDLVRGETQYF. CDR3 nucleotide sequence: TGTGCCACCAGTGATTTAGTCAGGGGAGAGACCCAGTACTTC.

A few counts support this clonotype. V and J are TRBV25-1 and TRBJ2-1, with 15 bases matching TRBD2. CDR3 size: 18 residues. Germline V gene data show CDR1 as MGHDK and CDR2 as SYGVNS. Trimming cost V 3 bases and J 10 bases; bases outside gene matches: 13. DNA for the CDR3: TGTGCCAGCAGTGACTCCCGGACTAGCGGGAGGGCCCTCGCCGAGCAGTTCTTC. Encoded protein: CASSDSRTSGRALAEQFF.

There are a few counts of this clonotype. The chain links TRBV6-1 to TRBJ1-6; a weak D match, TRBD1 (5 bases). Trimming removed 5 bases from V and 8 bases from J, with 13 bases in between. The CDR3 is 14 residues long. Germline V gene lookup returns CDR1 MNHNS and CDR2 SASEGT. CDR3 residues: CASSPRGDDSPLHF. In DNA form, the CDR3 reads TGTGCCAGCAGTCCGCGGGGGGATGATTCACCCCTCCACTTT.

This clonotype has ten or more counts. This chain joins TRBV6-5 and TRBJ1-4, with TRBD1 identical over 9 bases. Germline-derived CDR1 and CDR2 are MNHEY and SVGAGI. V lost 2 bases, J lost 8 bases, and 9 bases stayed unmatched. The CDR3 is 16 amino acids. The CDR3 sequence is CASSYTGGTGREKLFF. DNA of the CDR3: TGTGCCAGCAGTTACACTGGCGGGACAGGGAGGGAAAAACTGTTTTTT.

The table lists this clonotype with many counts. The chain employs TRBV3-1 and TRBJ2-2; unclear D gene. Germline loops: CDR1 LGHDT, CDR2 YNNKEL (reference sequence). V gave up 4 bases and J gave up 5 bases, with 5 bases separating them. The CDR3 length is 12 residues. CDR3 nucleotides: TGTGCCAGCAGCCCAAGAACCGGGGAGCTGTTTTTT. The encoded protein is CASSPRTGELFF.

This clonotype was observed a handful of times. CDR3 sequence reads: CASSPAGNNEQFF. The CDR3 nucleotides are TGTGCCAGCAGCCCTGCTGGAAACAATGAGCAGTTCTTC. The V call is TRBV12-3 or TRBV12-4, the J call TRBJ2-1; unclear D gene. The germline V and J ends were trimmed by 6 bases and 5 bases, with 11 bases remaining between them. The CDR3 loop spans 13 amino acids.

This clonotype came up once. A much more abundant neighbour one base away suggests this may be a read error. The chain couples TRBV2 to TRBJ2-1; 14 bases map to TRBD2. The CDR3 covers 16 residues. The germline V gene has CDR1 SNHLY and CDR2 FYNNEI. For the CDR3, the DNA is TGTGCCAGCAGGGCCGGGACTAGCGGGAGCGGGTATGAGGAGTTCTTC. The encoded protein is CASRAGTSGSGYEEFF.

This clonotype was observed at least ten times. The chain's CDR3 is CASSLSSGAYEQYF. For the CDR3, the DNA is TGTGCCAGCAGCTTATCGAGTGGGGCCTACGAGCAGTACTTC. This chain links TRBV7-9 with TRBJ2-7; D is unclear. V was clipped by 2 bases and J by 2 bases, with 10 bases between them. CDR3 length: 14 residues. Looked up from germline, CDR1 is SEHNR and CDR2 is FQNEAQ (reference sequence).

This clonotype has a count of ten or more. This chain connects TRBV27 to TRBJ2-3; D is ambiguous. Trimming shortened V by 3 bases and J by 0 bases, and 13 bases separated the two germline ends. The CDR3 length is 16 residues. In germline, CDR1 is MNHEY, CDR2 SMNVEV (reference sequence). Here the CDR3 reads CASSFRSYPSTDTQYF. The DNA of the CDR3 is TGTGCCAGCAGTTTTAGGAGCTACCCTAGCACAGATACGCAGTATTTT.

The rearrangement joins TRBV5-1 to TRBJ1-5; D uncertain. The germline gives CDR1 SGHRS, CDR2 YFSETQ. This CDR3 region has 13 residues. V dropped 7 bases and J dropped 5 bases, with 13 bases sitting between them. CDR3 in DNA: TGCGCCAGCTTGATGGAAAAAGATCAGCCCCAGCATTTT. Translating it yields CASLMEKDQPQHF.